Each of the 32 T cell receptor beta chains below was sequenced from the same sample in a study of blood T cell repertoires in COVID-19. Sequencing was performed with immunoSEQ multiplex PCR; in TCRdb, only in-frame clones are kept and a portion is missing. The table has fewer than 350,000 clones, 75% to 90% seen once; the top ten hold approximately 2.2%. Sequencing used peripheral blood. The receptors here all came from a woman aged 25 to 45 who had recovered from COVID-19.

The CDR3 nucleotides read TGCGCCAGCAGCCAGGCTCAACAGGGGGCGAGACTAGTCGTGGAGACCCAGTACTTC. Translated, it gives CASSQAQQGARLVVETQYF. This chain connects TRBV4-1 to TRBJ2-5, with TRBD1 identical over 9 bases. Germline CDR1 is MGHRA and CDR2 is YSYEKL. The CDR3 has 19 amino acids. Trimming took 3 bases from V and 5 from J; bases not matched to a gene: 19.

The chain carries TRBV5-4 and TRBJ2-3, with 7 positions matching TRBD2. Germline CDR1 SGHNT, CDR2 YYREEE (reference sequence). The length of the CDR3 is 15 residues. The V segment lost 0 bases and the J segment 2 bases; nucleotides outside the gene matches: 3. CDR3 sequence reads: CASSLDAGATDTQYF. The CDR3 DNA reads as TGTGCCAGCAGCTTGGACGCGGGAGCCACAGATACGCAGTATTTT.

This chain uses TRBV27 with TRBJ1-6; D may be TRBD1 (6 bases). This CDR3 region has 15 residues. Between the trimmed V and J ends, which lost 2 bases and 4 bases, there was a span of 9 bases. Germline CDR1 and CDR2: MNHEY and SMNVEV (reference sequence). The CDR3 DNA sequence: TGTGCCAGCAGTTTAGGACAGTCTTATAATTCACCCCTCCACTTT. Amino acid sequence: CASSLGQSYNSPLHF.

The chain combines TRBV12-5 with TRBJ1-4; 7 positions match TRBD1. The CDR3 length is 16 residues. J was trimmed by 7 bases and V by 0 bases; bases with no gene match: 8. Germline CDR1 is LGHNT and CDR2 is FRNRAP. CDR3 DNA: TGTGCTAGTGGTTTGGTACTAAGGGGGCAAGTTGAAAAACTGTTTTTT. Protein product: CASGLVLRGQVEKLFF.

CDR3 DNA: TGTGCCAGCAGCCAATCGGGGACAGGGGAAGCTTTCTTT. It encodes CASSQSGTGEAFF. The chain combines TRBV16 with TRBJ1-1, with TRBD1 identical over 9 bases. After removal of 0 bases from V and 8 bases from J, the junction contained 1 base not matched to a gene. Germline CDR1 and CDR2: KGHSY and FQNENV. This CDR3 contains 13 residues. Full variable domain (rest looked up from reference TRBV16 and TRBJ1-1): GEEVAQTPKHLVRGEGQKAKLYCAPIKGHSYVFWYQQVLKNEFKFLISFQNENVFDETGMPKERFSAKCLPNSPCSLEIQATKLEDSAVYFCASSQSGTGEAFFGQGTRLTVV.

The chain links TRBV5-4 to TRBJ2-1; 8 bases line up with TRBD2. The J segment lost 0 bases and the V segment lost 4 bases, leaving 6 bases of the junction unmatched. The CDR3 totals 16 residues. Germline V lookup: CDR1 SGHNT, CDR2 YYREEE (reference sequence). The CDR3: CASSTTSGSSYNEQFF. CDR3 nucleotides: TGTGCCAGCAGCACTACTAGCGGAAGCTCCTACAATGAGCAGTTCTTC.

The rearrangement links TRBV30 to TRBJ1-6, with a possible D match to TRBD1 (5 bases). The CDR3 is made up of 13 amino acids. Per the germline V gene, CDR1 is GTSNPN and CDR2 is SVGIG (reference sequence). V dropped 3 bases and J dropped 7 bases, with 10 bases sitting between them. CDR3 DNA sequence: TGTGCCTGGAGACAGGCGGAAAATTCACCCCTCCACTTT. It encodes CAWRQAENSPLHF. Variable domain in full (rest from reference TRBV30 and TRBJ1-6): SQTIHQWPATLVQPVGSPLSLECTVEGTSNPNLYWYRQAAGRGLQLLFYSVGIGQISSEVPQNLSASRPQDRQFILSSKKLLLSDSGFYLCAWRQAENSPLHFGNGTRLTVT.

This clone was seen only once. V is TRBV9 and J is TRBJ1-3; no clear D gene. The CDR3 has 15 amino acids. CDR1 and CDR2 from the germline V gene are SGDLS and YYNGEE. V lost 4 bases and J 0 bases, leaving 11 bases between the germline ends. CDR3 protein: CASSPPGSSGNTIYF. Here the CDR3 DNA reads TGTGCCAGCAGCCCTCCTGGCAGCTCTGGAAACACCATATATTTT.

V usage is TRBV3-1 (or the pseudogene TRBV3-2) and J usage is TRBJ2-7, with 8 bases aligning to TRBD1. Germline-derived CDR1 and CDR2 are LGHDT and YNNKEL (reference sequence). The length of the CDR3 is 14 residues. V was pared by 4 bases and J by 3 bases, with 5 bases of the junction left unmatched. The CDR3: CASSLGQVIYEQYF. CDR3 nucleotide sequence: TGTGCCAGCAGCCTGGGACAGGTAATCTACGAGCAGTACTTC.

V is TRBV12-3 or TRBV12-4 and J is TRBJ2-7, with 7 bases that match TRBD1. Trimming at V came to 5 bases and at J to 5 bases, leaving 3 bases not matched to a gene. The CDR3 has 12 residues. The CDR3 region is CASSGQVDEQYF. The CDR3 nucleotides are TGTGCCAGCAGTGGACAGGTGGACGAGCAGTACTTC.

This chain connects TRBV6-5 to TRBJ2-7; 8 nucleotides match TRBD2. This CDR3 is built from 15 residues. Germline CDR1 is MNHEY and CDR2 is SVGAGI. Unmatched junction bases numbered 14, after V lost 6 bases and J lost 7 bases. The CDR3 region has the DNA TGTGCCAGCAGATCGGGGGGTAGCGGGGCTAGGGAGCAGTACTTC. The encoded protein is CASRSGGSGAREQYF.

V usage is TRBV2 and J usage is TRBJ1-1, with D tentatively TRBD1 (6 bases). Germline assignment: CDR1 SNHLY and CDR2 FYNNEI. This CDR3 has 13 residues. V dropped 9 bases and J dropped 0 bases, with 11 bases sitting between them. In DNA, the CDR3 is TGTGCCAGGGGGGACACTTTGAACACTGAAGCTTTCTTT. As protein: CARGDTLNTEAFF.

The CDR3 bases are TGTGCCAGCAGTATGACTAGCGCGGGAGGCCAAGAGACCCAGTACTTC. It yields the protein CASSMTSAGGQETQYF. The chain combines TRBV3-1 (or the pseudogene TRBV3-2) with TRBJ2-5; TRBD2 aligns across 8 bases. Germline V gene lookup returns CDR1 LGHDT and CDR2 YNNKEL (reference sequence). After removal of 6 bases from V and 1 base from J, the junction contained 10 bases not matched to a gene. This CDR3 region has 16 residues.

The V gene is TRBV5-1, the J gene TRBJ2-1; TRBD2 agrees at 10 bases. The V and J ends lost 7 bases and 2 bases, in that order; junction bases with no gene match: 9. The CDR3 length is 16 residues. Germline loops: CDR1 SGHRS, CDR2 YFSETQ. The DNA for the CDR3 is TGCGCCAGCGGGTCTAGCGGGAGTTCAGCCTACAATGAGCAGTTCTTC. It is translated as CASGSSGSSAYNEQFF.

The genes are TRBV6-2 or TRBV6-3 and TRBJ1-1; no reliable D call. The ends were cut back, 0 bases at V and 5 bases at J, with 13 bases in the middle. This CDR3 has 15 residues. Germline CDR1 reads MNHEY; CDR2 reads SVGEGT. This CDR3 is CASSYSMYKATEAFF. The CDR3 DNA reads TGTGCCAGCAGTTACTCAATGTACAAAGCGACTGAAGCTTTCTTT.

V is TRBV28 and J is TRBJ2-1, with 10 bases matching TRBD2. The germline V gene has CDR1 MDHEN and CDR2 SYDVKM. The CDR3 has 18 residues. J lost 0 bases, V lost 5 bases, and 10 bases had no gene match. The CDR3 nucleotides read TGTGCCAGCAGTCCCTTAAAGGCTAGCGGGAGCTCCTACAATGAGCAGTTCTTC. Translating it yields CASSPLKASGSSYNEQFF.

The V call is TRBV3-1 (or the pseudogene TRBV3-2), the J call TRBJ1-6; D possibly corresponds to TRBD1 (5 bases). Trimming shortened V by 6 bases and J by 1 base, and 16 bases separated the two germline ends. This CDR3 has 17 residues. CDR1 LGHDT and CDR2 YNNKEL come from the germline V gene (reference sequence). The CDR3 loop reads CASSRLQGRSYNSPLHF. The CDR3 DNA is TGTGCCAGCAGTCGTCTCCAGGGTAGGTCCTATAATTCACCCCTCCACTTT.

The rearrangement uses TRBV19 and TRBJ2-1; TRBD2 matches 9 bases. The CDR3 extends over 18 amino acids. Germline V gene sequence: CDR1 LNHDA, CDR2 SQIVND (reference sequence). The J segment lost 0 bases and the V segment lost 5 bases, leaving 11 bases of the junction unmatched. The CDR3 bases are TGTGCCAGTAGTGCCCGACTAGCGGTGAGGAGCTCCTACAATGAGCAGTTCTTC. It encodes CASSARLAVRSSYNEQFF. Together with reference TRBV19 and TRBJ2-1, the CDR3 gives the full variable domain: DGGITQSPKYLFRKEGQNVTLSCEQNLNHDAMYWYRQDPGQGLRLIYYSQIVNDFQKGDIAEGYSVSREKKESFPLTVTSAQKNPTAFYLCASSARLAVRSSYNEQFFGPGTRLTVL.

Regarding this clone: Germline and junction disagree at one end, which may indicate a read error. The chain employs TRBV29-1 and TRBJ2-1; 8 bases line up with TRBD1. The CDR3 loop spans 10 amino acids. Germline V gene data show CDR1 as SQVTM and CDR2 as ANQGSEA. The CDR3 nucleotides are TGCAGCGTGGGATCGGGACAGGCGATCTTC. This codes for CSVGSGQAIF.

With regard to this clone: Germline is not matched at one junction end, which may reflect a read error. CDR3 nucleotides: TGTGCTAGCAGCTCCGCGGAGTTTGGTGAGCAGTTCTTC. It encodes CASSSAEFGEQFF. The chain links TRBV7-7 to TRBJ2-1; D not resolved. The CDR3 length is 13 residues. Germline-derived CDR1 and CDR2 are SSHAT and FNYEAQ (reference sequence). The full variable domain, completed using reference TRBV7-7 and TRBJ2-1, is GAGVSQSPRYKVTKRGQDVTLRCDPISSHATLYWYQQALGQGPEFLTYFNYEAQPDKSGLPSDRFSAERPEGSISTLTIQRTEQRDSAMYRCASSSAEFGEQFFGPGTRLTVL.

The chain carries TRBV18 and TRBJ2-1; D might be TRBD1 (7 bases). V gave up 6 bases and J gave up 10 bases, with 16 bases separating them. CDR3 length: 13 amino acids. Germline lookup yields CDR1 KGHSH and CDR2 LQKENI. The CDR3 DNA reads TGTGCCAGCTCTCAGGGGGGCCTTGGGGAGCAGTTCTTC. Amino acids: CASSQGGLGEQFF.

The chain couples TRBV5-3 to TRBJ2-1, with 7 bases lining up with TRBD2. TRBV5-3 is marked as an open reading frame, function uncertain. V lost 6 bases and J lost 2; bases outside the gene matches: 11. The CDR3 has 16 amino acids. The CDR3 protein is CARTSLGGRTYNEQFF. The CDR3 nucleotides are TGTGCCAGAACCTCTCTCGGGGGGAGGACCTACAATGAGCAGTTCTTC.

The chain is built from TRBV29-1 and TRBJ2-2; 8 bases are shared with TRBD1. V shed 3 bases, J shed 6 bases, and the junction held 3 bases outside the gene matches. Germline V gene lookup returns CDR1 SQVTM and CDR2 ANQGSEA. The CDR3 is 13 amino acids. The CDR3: CSVEGQVPGELFF. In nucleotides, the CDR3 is TGCAGCGTTGAGGGACAGGTCCCCGGGGAGCTGTTTTTT.

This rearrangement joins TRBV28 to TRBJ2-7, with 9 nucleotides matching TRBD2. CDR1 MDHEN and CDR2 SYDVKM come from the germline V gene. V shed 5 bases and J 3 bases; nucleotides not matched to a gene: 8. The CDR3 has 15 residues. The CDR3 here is CASSTPGTSRYEQYF. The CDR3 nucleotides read TGTGCCAGCAGTACCCCCGGGACTAGCCGCTACGAGCAGTACTTC.

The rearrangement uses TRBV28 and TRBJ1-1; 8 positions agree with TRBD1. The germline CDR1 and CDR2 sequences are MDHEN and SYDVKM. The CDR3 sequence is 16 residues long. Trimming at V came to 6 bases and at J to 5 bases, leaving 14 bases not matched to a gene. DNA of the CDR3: TGTGCCAGCAGCCGCGCGGCAGGGGGCATATCGACTGAAGCTTTCTTT. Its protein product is CASSRAAGGISTEAFF.

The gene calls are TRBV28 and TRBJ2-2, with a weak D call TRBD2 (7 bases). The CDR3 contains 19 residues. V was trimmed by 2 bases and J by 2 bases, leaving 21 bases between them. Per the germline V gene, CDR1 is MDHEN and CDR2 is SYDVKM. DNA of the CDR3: TGTGCCAGCAGTTTAACAGGGAGAAGACTAGCCAAAAACACCGGGGAGCTGTTTTTT. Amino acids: CASSLTGRRLAKNTGELFF.

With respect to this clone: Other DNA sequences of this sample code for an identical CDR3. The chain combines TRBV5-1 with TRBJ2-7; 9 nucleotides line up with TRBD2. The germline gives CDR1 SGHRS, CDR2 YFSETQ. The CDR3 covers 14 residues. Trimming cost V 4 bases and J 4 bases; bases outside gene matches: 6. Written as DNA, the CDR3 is TGCGCCAGCAGCCTTTCGAGCGGGGGGTACGAGCAGTACTTC. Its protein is CASSLSSGGYEQYF. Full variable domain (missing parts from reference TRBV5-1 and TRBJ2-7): KAGVTQTPRYLIKTRGQQVTLSCSPISGHRSVSWYQQTPGQGLQFLFEYFSETQRNKGNFPGRFSGRQFSNSRSEMNVSTLELGDSALYLCASSLSSGGYEQYFGPGTRLTVT.

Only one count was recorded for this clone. The CDR3, as DNA: TGTGCCAGTAGTATGGACAGGGGTCAGCCCCAGCATTTT. As protein: CASSMDRGQPQHF. The V and J genes are TRBV19 and TRBJ1-5; the match to TRBD1 covers 9 bases. The CDR3 contains 13 residues. Germline trimming cut 3 bases from V and 6 bases from J; bases unmatched to any gene: 0. CDR1 LNHDA and CDR2 SQIVND come from the germline V gene (reference sequence).

CDR3 loop: CASMRGLTYEQYF. CDR3 DNA sequence: TGTGCCAGCATGAGGGGGCTGACCTACGAGCAGTACTTC. This rearrangement joins TRBV2 to TRBJ2-7, with 7 positions matching TRBD1. Trimming removed 7 bases from V and 2 bases from J; junction bases left unmatched: 5. Germline V gene data show CDR1 as SNHLY and CDR2 as FYNNEI. The CDR3 is 13 residues long.

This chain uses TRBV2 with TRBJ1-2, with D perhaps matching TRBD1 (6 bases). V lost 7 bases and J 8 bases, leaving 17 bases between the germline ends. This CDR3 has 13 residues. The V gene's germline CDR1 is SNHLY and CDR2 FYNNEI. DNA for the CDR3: TGTGCCAGCAATAACGGGATGGGACACGGCTACACCTTC. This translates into CASNNGMGHGYTF.

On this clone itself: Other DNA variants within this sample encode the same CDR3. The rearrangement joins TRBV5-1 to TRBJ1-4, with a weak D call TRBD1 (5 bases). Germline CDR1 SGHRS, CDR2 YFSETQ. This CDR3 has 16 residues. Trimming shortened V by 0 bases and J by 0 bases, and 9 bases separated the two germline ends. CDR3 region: CASSLGQSATNEKLFF. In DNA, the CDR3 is TGCGCCAGCAGCTTGGGACAGTCTGCAACTAATGAAAAACTGTTTTTT.

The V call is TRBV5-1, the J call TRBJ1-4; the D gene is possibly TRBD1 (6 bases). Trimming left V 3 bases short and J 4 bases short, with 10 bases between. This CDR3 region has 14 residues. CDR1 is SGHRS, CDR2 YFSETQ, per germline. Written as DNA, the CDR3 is TGCGCCAGCAGCTCGGACAGCCTTAATGAAAAACTGTTTTTT. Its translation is CASSSDSLNEKLFF.